These T cell receptor beta chains were read from a single sample in a study of regulatory T cells in long-lasting Graves disease. TCRdb independently ran MiXCR on the multiplex PCR reads; one entry per CDR3 protein. Of about 400,000 distinct CDR3 sequences in the sample, 15% to 20% were seen once. These data are also associated with another study on T cells in Graves' hyperthyroidism and ophthalmopathy.

Source: peripheral blood mononuclear cells (PBMCs), taken at new diagnosis, from a patient treated with antithyroid drugs. The receptors shown here come from a woman younger than 30 with Graves disease. The CDR3 runs from the conserved cysteine through the conserved F or W. The D gene is left open where the match is weak. Expanded clones are given a class, and other clones once, few, many or no size at all.

len,abundance,v_gene,d_gene,j_gene,CDR3nt,CDR3aa
15,many,TRBV20-1,TRBD2,TRBJ2-1,TGCAGTGCTAGAGGAACTAGCGGCGATTACAATGAGCAGTTCTTC,CSARGTSGDYNEQFF
14,once,TRBV4-2,NA,TRBJ2-5,TGTGGCAGCAGCGCGGGACAAGTTCAAGAGACCGAGTACTTC,CGSSAGQVQETEYF
15,NA,TRBV3-1,TRBD1,TRBJ2-7,TGTGCCAGCAGCCAAGTTGCCGGGACAGTCGCTGAAGCTTTCTTC,CASSQVAGTVAEAFF
13,many,TRBV11-2,NA,TRBJ2-7,TGTGCCAGCAGCTTAGCGAGGGGCGCCGAGCAGTACTTC,CASSLARGAEQYF
14,few,TRBV12-3/TRBV12-4,NA,TRBJ1-6,TGTGCCAGCATGCTTGGGCAGCCAAATTCACCCCTCCACTTT,CASMLGQPNSPLHF
14,many,TRBV28,NA,TRBJ2-4,TGTGCCAGCAGTTTTGTATGGGCCAAAAACATTCAGTACTTC,CASSFVWAKNIQYF
15,few,TRBV5-1,NA,TRBJ2-3,TGCGCCAGCAGCTTGGCAGTCATGAGCACAGATACGCAGTATTTT,CASSLAVMSTDTQYF
12,many,TRBV6-2/TRBV6-3,NA,TRBJ2-5,TGTGCCAGCAGTTCTTTTGGGGAGACCCAGTACTTC,CASSSFGETQYF
14,many,TRBV18,TRBD1,TRBJ2-1,TGTGCCAGCTCACCAGGGCCCAGGGGGACTGAGCAGTTCTTC,CASSPGPRGTEQFF
12,many,TRBV20-1,NA,TRBJ2-4,TGCAGTGCGCCTCAACTAGGGGACATTCAGTACTTC,CSAPQLGDIQYF
16,many,TRBV7-2,NA,TRBJ2-5,TGTGCCAGCAGCTTAGGTGACAGGGAGGGCCAAGAGACCCAGTACTTC,CASSLGDREGQETQYF
14,many,TRBV20-1,TRBD1,TRBJ2-7,TGCAGTGCTTGTCCCCCGGGACAGGGGGCCGAGCAGTACTTC,CSACPPGQGAEQYF
12,few,TRBV25-1,NA,TRBJ2-3,TGTGCCAGCAGTGAATATCCAGATACGCAGTATTTT,CASSEYPDTQYF
16,NA,TRBV4-1,NA,TRBJ1-5,TGCGCCAGCAGCCAAGGATCGGACAGTAGCAATCAGCCCCAGCATTTT,CASSQGSDSSNQPQHF
15,many,TRBV7-8,TRBD2,TRBJ2-1,TGTGCCAGCAGCTTAGTCGGGGGGGCTATCTTTGAGCAGTTCTTC,CASSLVGGAIFEQFF
13,many,TRBV7-3,NA,TRBJ2-5,TGTGCCAGCAGCTTTGGGGGCTCGGGGACCCAGTACTTC,CASSFGGSGTQYF
16,few,TRBV6-2/TRBV6-3,TRBD1,TRBJ2-3,TGTGCCAGCAGTCCCTATGGACAGGGGGTGACAGATACGCAGTATTTT,CASSPYGQGVTDTQYF
15,few,TRBV7-9,NA,TRBJ2-7,TGTGCCAGCAGCATCCCTCACGGGAGCTCCTACGAGCAGTACTTC,CASSIPHGSSYEQYF
15,many,TRBV18,NA,TRBJ1-1,TGTGCCAGCTCACTTAACAGGAGGTGGGACACTGAAGCTTTCTTT,CASSLNRRWDTEAFF
15,many,TRBV5-4,TRBD1,TRBJ2-1,TGTGCCAGCAGCTCGCCCGGGACAGGGGGCTATGAGCAGTTCTTC,CASSSPGTGGYEQFF
13,NA,TRBV19,NA,TRBJ1-2,TGTGCCAGTAGTCGGAGAAATAGCTATGGCTACACCTTC,CASSRRNSYGYTF
14,few,TRBV6-1,NA,TRBJ1-1,TGTGCCAGCAGGGCTACCGGAAGGGACACTGAAGCTTTCTTT,CASRATGRDTEAFF
14,few,TRBV19,NA,TRBJ1-5,TGTGCCAGTAACCCCCAGGCTACGGATCAGCCCCAGCATTTT,CASNPQATDQPQHF
15,NA,TRBV7-8,NA,TRBJ1-1,TGTGCCAGCAGCTTAGCCCGGACCGGGAACACTGAAGCTTTCTTT,CASSLARTGNTEAFF